One sample yielded the 27 T cell receptor beta chains listed below, sequenced in a study of beta chain features in type 1 diabetes. Their target antigens are unknown. Findings and caveats of the study: Type 1 diabetes patients had TCRB CDR3s that were shorter (moderately but significantly so) in all four CD4+ subsets.

The study reverse transcribed the entire isolated RNA, so it sequenced expressed TCRB transcripts. Data came from immunoSEQ multiplex PCR; TCRdb stores just in-frame clones and leaves some out. The sample includes about 270,000 clones, roughly an eighth seen only once; the top ten take 0.017%. The sample consisted of naive CD4+ T cells from blood. These TCRs come from a man aged 25-45 years with type 1 diabetes.

This clone was found a few times. The rearrangement uses TRBV6-6 and TRBJ1-4, with 7 bases aligning to TRBD1. J was trimmed by 5 bases and V by 7 bases; bases with no gene match: 7. This CDR3 contains 14 residues. Germline values: CDR1 MNHNY, CDR2 SVGAGI (reference sequence). The CDR3 region has the DNA TGTGCCAGCACCAAGGGACAGATGAATGAAAAACTGTTTTTT. It encodes CASTKGQMNEKLFF.

The chain links TRBV6-6 to TRBJ1-1, with 9 bases identical to TRBD1. The trim removed 5 bases at V and 5 bases at J, leaving 9 bases unmatched. In germline, CDR1 is MNHNY, CDR2 SVGAGI (reference sequence). CDR3 length equals 15 residues. The DNA for the CDR3 is TGTGCCAGCAGTAGGGACAGGGAATTGGGGACTGAAGCTTTCTTT. It is translated as CASSRDRELGTEAFF.

This clone has just a few counts. The chain combines TRBV18 with TRBJ1-1; D gene uncertain. V shed 0 bases and J shed 6 bases, with 11 bases lying between them. CDR1 and CDR2 from the germline V gene are KGHSH and LQKENI. CDR3 length: 14 amino acids. CDR3 in amino acids: CASSPPGGIPEAFF. CDR3 coding DNA: TGTGCCAGCTCACCACCTGGAGGGATCCCTGAAGCTTTCTTT.

This clone was recorded a few times. The V call is TRBV9, the J call TRBJ2-7; 11 bases fit TRBD2. Germline-derived CDR1 and CDR2 are SGDLS and YYNGEE. Trimming took 3 bases from V and 5 from J; bases not matched to a gene: 4. The CDR3 consists of 14 residues. CDR3 DNA sequence: TGTGCCAGCAGCGCACTAGCGGGAGAAAACGAGCAGTACTTC. Protein sequence: CASSALAGENEQYF.

This clone was seen a few times. The chain is built from TRBV2 and TRBJ2-3; 9 nucleotides line up with TRBD2. With 3 bases clipped from V and 4 bases from J, the junction kept 5 bases outside the gene matches. Germline values: CDR1 SNHLY, CDR2 FYNNEI. This CDR3 spans 15 amino acids. The CDR3 sequence is CASSDSGSWADTQYF. For the CDR3, the DNA is TGTGCCAGCAGTGATAGCGGGAGTTGGGCAGATACGCAGTATTTT.

The rearrangement links TRBV20-1 to TRBJ2-1; D possibly corresponds to TRBD1 (6 bases). Trimming stripped 6 bases from V and 6 bases from J, with 9 bases between. Germline V gene lookup returns CDR1 DFQATT and CDR2 SNEGSKA (reference sequence). The CDR3 spans 11 residues. CDR3 protein: CSAQGSNEQFF. The CDR3 coding sequence is TGCAGTGCCCAGGGGAGCAATGAGCAGTTCTTC.

The chain uses TRBV13 and TRBJ2-3; no reliable D call. V was clipped by 0 bases and J by 5 bases, with 6 bases between them. Germline V gives CDR1 PRHDT, CDR2 FYEKMQ (reference sequence). The CDR3 sequence is 13 residues long. The CDR3 DNA reads as TGTGCCAGCAGCTTAGGCCGTCGAGATACGCAGTATTTT. It encodes CASSLGRRDTQYF. The full variable domain, its missing parts supplied by reference TRBV13 and TRBJ2-3, is AAGVIQSPRHLIKEKRETATLKCYPIPRHDTVYWYQQGPGQDPQFLISFYEKMQSDKGSIPDRFSAQQFSDYHSELNMSSLELGDSALYFCASSLGRRDTQYFGPGTRLTVL.

This clone was picked up a small number of times. Other DNA sequences from this sample encode an identical CDR3 as well. J is TRBJ2-2 and V is TRBV7-9, with a possible D match to TRBD1 (5 bases). The V gene's germline CDR1 is SEHNR and CDR2 FQNEAQ (reference sequence). The CDR3 is 14 residues long. Between the trimmed V and J ends, which lost 4 bases and 2 bases, there was a span of 8 bases. DNA for the CDR3: TGTGCCAGCAGCTCCCAGGGAAACACCGGGGAGCTGTTTTTT. Amino acid sequence: CASSSQGNTGELFF.

This clone came up a few times. V and J are TRBV10-3 and TRBJ2-3, with 8 positions matching TRBD2. Per the germline V gene, CDR1 is ENHRY and CDR2 is SYGVKD. This CDR3 has 16 amino acids. The V gene end was trimmed by 6 bases and the J gene end by 0 bases; junction bases not matched to a gene: 8. CDR3 in DNA: TGTGCCATCAGCCCTACCGGGACTAGTAGCACAGATACGCAGTATTTT. This encodes CAISPTGTSSTDTQYF.

The V gene is TRBV30, the J gene TRBJ1-2; no definite D call. Deletions cut 0 bases from V and 4 bases from J, with 12 bases between. The CDR3 has 14 residues. Germline CDR1 and CDR2: GTSNPN and SVGIG (reference sequence). In DNA, the CDR3 is TGTGCCTGGAGTGTAGCTGGCAGGCCCTATGGCTACACCTTC. It codes for CAWSVAGRPYGYTF.

As regards this clone: At one end the junction does not follow the germline gene, possibly because of a read error. This rearrangement joins TRBV2 to TRBJ1-6; 7 positions match TRBD1. Germline values: CDR1 SNHLY, CDR2 FYNNEI. This CDR3 is built from 14 residues. CDR3 DNA sequence: TGTGCCAGCAGCGAAGACAGGGTTCGTTCACCCCTCCACTTT. It translates to CASSEDRVRSPLHF.

The gene calls are TRBV7-9 and TRBJ2-7, with 7 bases aligning to TRBD1. The ends lost 0 bases at V and 4 bases at J; junction bases unmatched: 3. Germline assignment: CDR1 SEHNR and CDR2 FQNEAQ (reference sequence). The CDR3 has 14 amino acids. Here the CDR3 reads CASSLAPTGYEQYF. The CDR3 DNA is TGTGCCAGCAGCTTAGCGCCGACAGGGTACGAGCAGTACTTC.

This rearrangement joins TRBV14 to TRBJ2-1; tentative D call: TRBD2 (6 bases). This CDR3 is built from 15 residues. Deletions cut 2 bases from V and 0 bases from J, with 8 bases between. Germline CDR1 reads SGHDN; CDR2 reads FVKESK. As DNA, the CDR3 is TGTGCCAGCAGCCAACGGGGGAGCTCCTACAATGAGCAGTTCTTC. Its translation is CASSQRGSSYNEQFF.

This chain joins TRBV28 and TRBJ1-2, with D possibly matching TRBD1 (5 bases). Between the trimmed V and J ends, which lost 6 bases and 2 bases, there was a span of 10 bases. The CDR3 has 13 amino acids. CDR1 MDHEN and CDR2 SYDVKM come from the germline V gene. The CDR3 DNA reads as TGTGCCAGCAGGGCCAGGGAAAACTATGGCTACACCTTC. It is translated as CASRARENYGYTF.

There are a few counts of this clone. The V gene is TRBV5-1, the J gene TRBJ1-2; maybe TRBD1 (6 bases). The CDR3 length is 15 residues. Germline V gene lookup returns CDR1 SGHRS and CDR2 YFSETQ. Between the trimmed V and J ends, which lost 3 bases and 0 bases, there was a span of 12 bases. The DNA for the CDR3 is TGCGCCAGCAGCTGGGGGACATCAGCTAACTATGGCTACACCTTC. This translates into CASSWGTSANYGYTF. Based on the CDR3 plus reference TRBV5-1 and TRBJ1-2, the full variable domain is KAGVTQTPRYLIKTRGQQVTLSCSPISGHRSVSWYQQTPGQGLQFLFEYFSETQRNKGNFPGRFSGRQFSNSRSEMNVSTLELGDSALYLCASSWGTSANYGYTFGSGTRLTVV.

This chain uses TRBV11-2 with TRBJ2-5, with D unresolved. V lost 1 base and J 5 bases, leaving 8 bases between the germline ends. The CDR3 loop spans 13 amino acids. Germline V gene sequence: CDR1 SGHAT, CDR2 FQNNGV. The CDR3 DNA reads as TGTGCCAGCAGCTTAGCAACCAGGGAGACCCAGTACTTC. This translates into CASSLATRETQYF.

The chain has TRBV19 and TRBJ1-5; D call uncertain. V lost 7 bases to trimming and J lost 7 bases, with 14 bases between them. CDR3 length: 13 residues. Germline V lookup: CDR1 LNHDA, CDR2 SQIVND (reference sequence). CDR3 nucleotide sequence: TGTGCCAGTAACCCCCGGGATGAGCAGCCCCAGCATTTT. This sequence encodes CASNPRDEQPQHF. Full variable domain (remainder filled in from reference TRBV19 and TRBJ1-5): DGGITQSPKYLFRKEGQNVTLSCEQNLNHDAMYWYRQDPGQGLRLIYYSQIVNDFQKGDIAEGYSVSREKKESFPLTVTSAQKNPTAFYLCASNPRDEQPQHFGDGTRLSIL.

This clone was picked up a small number of times. The genes are TRBV6-1 and TRBJ2-5, with TRBD1 as a possible D gene (5 bases). The V and J ends lost 5 bases and 3 bases respectively, with 10 bases between them. The CDR3 spans 13 residues. Per germline, CDR1 MNHNS and CDR2 SASEGT. The CDR3: CASSRADKETQYF. CDR3 nucleotides: TGTGCCAGCAGTCGGGCGGACAAAGAGACCCAGTACTTC.

With regard to this clone: This sample also contains other DNA sequences that code for the same CDR3. V and J are TRBV5-1 and TRBJ1-2, with 8 bases that match TRBD1. CDR3 length: 13 amino acids. Germline assignment: CDR1 SGHRS and CDR2 YFSETQ. J gave up 5 bases and V 4 bases, and 4 bases lay outside the gene matches. CDR3 sequence reads: CASSLDRDYGYTF. In DNA form, the CDR3 reads TGCGCCAGCAGCCTGGACAGGGATTATGGCTACACCTTC.

This clone was detected a few times. The V and J genes are TRBV6-5 and TRBJ2-7, with TRBD2 matching 10 bases. CDR3 length: 16 amino acids. Germline CDR1 MNHEY, CDR2 SVGAGI. The junction had 6 bases not matched to a gene; V was cut back by 0 bases and J by 4 bases. The CDR3 loop reads CASSYSASGSIYEQYF. The DNA of the CDR3 is TGTGCCAGCAGTTACTCGGCTAGCGGGAGTATATACGAGCAGTACTTC.

A few counts support this clone. V gene TRBV10-3 combines with J gene TRBJ2-5, with 10 bases identical to TRBD2. Unmatched junction bases numbered 10, after V lost 7 bases and J lost 5 bases. Germline-derived CDR1 and CDR2 are ENHRY and SYGVKD. The CDR3 runs 15 residues. The CDR3: CAITGQRGGLETQYF. The CDR3, as DNA: TGTGCCATCACGGGCCAGCGGGGGGGGTTGGAGACCCAGTACTTC.

This clone was picked up a small number of times. The V call is TRBV2, the J call TRBJ1-1; D perhaps matches TRBD1 (5 bases). V lost 2 bases, J lost 3 bases, and 13 bases lay in between. The CDR3 sequence is 15 residues long. Germline V lookup: CDR1 SNHLY, CDR2 FYNNEI. The CDR3 DNA follows: TGTGCCAGCAGTGAACAGGGAACTCCGGACACTGAAGCTTTCTTT. Protein product: CASSEQGTPDTEAFF.

This clone was picked up a small number of times. The J gene is TRBJ2-1, the V gene TRBV29-1, with 12 bases aligning to TRBD2. Per germline, CDR1 SQVTM and CDR2 ANQGSEA. The CDR3 extends over 15 amino acids. Trimming removed 5 bases from V and 3 bases from J; junction bases left unmatched: 5. The CDR3 DNA sequence: TGCAGCGTTTACGGACTAGCGGGGCACTACAATGAGCAGTTCTTC. It is translated as CSVYGLAGHYNEQFF.

The chain is built from TRBV5-1 and TRBJ2-3; 9 bases match TRBD2. CDR3 length: 15 amino acids. Germline-derived CDR1 and CDR2 are SGHRS and YFSETQ. Trimming took 4 bases from V and 7 from J; bases not matched to a gene: 10. The CDR3 DNA follows: TGCGCCAGCAGCCTCTTGGCGGGACTAGCTTATACGCAGTATTTT. Encoded protein: CASSLLAGLAYTQYF.

The chain couples TRBV18 to TRBJ2-7, with 12 bases aligning to TRBD2. Trimming cost V 3 bases and J 6 bases; bases outside gene matches: 9. CDR1 and CDR2 (germline): KGHSH, LQKENI. The CDR3 loop spans 16 amino acids. The CDR3 nucleotides are TGTGCCAGCTCACCCCGACGGACTAGCGGGATACCCGAGCAGTACTTC. Amino acids: CASSPRRTSGIPEQYF.

The chain is built from TRBV7-9 and TRBJ2-5; 7 bases are a match to TRBD2. CDR1 is SEHNR and CDR2 is FQNEAQ in the germline V gene (reference sequence). The CDR3 covers 15 residues. J gave up 0 bases and V 5 bases, and 6 bases lay outside the gene matches. The CDR3 here is CASSPLALYQETQYF. The CDR3 coding sequence is TGTGCCAGCAGCCCACTAGCGTTATACCAAGAGACCCAGTACTTC.

The rearrangement joins TRBV7-9 to TRBJ2-3, with D possibly TRBD2 on 6 matching bases. CDR1 is SEHNR, CDR2 FQNEAQ, per germline (reference sequence). Trimming pared 0 bases from V and 1 base from J, leaving 11 bases between. The CDR3 length is 16 residues. Written as DNA, the CDR3 is TGTGCCAGCAGCTTAGCGCCGGGCGGGGGCACAGATACGCAGTATTTT. It specifies CASSLAPGGGTDTQYF.